The 28 T cell receptor beta chains below were found in one sample sequenced in a study of CD8 T cells in ankylosing spondylitis. The study's findings and limits: Characteristic of ankylosing spondylitis blood, it appeared, was a TCR beta motif comprising several highly homologous variants.

TCRdb re-called the 5' RACE reads with MiXCR, one entry per CDR3 protein. The sample includes some 840,000 distinct CDR3 sequences, approximately 12% seen only once; the top ten take less than 0.65%. Their target antigens are unknown. Sequenced sample: blood, either unsorted or a sorted T cell fraction (not recorded which). Receptor source: a male donor with ankylosing spondylitis.

The V gene is TRBV12-3 or TRBV12-4, the J gene TRBJ1-5, with TRBD1 identical over 7 bases. The CDR3 has 15 amino acids. J lost 5 bases, V lost 1 base, and 5 bases had no gene match. CDR3 in DNA: TGTGCCAGCAGTTTAGGACAGGGAGGGGATCAGCCCCAGCATTTT. This codes for CASSLGQGGDQPQHF.

This clonotype was detected only a few times. This rearrangement joins TRBV20-1 to TRBJ2-3; weak D call: TRBD1 (5 bases). Germline V gives CDR1 DFQATT, CDR2 SNEGSKA (reference sequence). Between the trimmed V and J ends, which lost 5 bases and 3 bases, there was a span of 9 bases. This CDR3 contains 12 residues. In nucleotides, the CDR3 is TGCAGTGCTCCAGGGATGACAGATACGCAGTATTTT. Translated, it gives CSAPGMTDTQYF.

This clonotype came up a few times. The chain recombines TRBV28 with TRBJ2-5; 9 nucleotides line up with TRBD2. Germline CDR1 MDHEN, CDR2 SYDVKM. Trimming removed 4 bases from V and 1 base from J; junction bases left unmatched: 4. CDR3 length: 15 residues. The CDR3 here is CASSSFSGGQETQYF. Written as DNA, the CDR3 is TGTGCCAGCAGTTCCTTTAGCGGGGGCCAAGAGACCCAGTACTTC.

The chain uses TRBV9 and TRBJ2-1; no firm D call. This CDR3 contains 14 residues. V was clipped by 0 bases and J by 4 bases, with 8 bases between them. The germline V gene encodes CDR1 SGDLS and CDR2 YYNGEE. Here the CDR3 DNA reads TGTGCCAGCAGCGTAGCCCAGTTGTACAATGAGCAGTTCTTC. Residues: CASSVAQLYNEQFF.

The V gene is TRBV7-2, the J gene TRBJ1-2, with D unresolved. The V gene lost 1 base and the J gene lost 3 bases, with 15 bases spanning the gap. This CDR3 contains 16 residues. Germline V lookup: CDR1 SGHTA, CDR2 FQGNSA. The CDR3 coding sequence is TGTGCCAGCAGCTTAGATTCGCCTACAGCCTACTATGGCTACACCTTC. Translated: CASSLDSPTAYYGYTF.

This clonotype has a count of ten or more. The gene calls are TRBV13 and TRBJ2-7; D is perhaps TRBD2 (5 bases). The CDR3 has 16 amino acids. V dropped 8 bases and J dropped 2 bases, with 22 bases sitting between them. From germline, CDR1 is PRHDT and CDR2 FYEKMQ (reference sequence). CDR3 protein: CASGLNYNGETYEQYF. CDR3 sequence (DNA): TGTGCCAGCGGGCTAAATTATAACGGGGAGACCTACGAGCAGTACTTC.

V is TRBV9 and J is TRBJ1-3; no reliable D call. CDR1 SGDLS and CDR2 YYNGEE come from the germline V gene. CDR3 length equals 15 residues. Trimming stripped 2 bases from V and 4 bases from J, with 13 bases between. CDR3 in DNA: TGTGCCAGCAGCGTCGGATCTCCAAGAGGAAACACCATATATTTT. Encoded protein: CASSVGSPRGNTIYF.

The chain links TRBV10-3 to TRBJ2-3; D may be TRBD1 (5 bases). V lost 11 bases to trimming and J lost 2 bases, with 11 bases between them. CDR3 size: 12 residues. CDR1 and CDR2 from the germline V gene are ENHRY and SYGVKD. The CDR3 is CASEGDTDTQYF. Here the CDR3 DNA reads TGTGCCTCCGAAGGGGACACAGATACGCAGTATTTT.

This clonotype was observed a handful of times. This rearrangement joins TRBV29-1 to TRBJ2-3; 9 positions match TRBD2. The trim removed 5 bases at V and 4 bases at J, leaving 1 base unmatched. The germline V gene encodes CDR1 SQVTM and CDR2 ANQGSEA. The CDR3 extends over 12 amino acids. The CDR3 spells CSVLAGADTQYF. For the CDR3, the DNA is TGCAGCGTTTTAGCGGGGGCAGATACGCAGTATTTT.

This clonotype has at least ten counts. The chain is built from TRBV9 and TRBJ1-1; D uncertain. This CDR3 comprises 14 residues. The germline gives CDR1 SGDLS, CDR2 YYNGEE. Trimming removed 0 bases from V and 4 bases from J, with 10 bases in between. In nucleotides, the CDR3 is TGTGCCAGCAGCGTAGGGTATTCGAGCACTGAAGCTTTCTTT. Its translation: CASSVGYSSTEAFF. Filled out from reference TRBV9 and TRBJ1-1, the complete variable domain reads DSGVTQTPKHLITATGQRVTLRCSPRSGDLSVYWYQQSLDQGLQFLIQYYNGEERAKGNILERFSAQQFPDLHSELNLSSLELGDSALYFCASSVGYSSTEAFFGQGTRLTVV.

The chain recombines TRBV20-1 with TRBJ2-7; 7 bases map to TRBD2. Germline-derived CDR1 and CDR2 are DFQATT and SNEGSKA (reference sequence). The CDR3 extends over 14 amino acids. Trimming took 6 bases from V and 2 from J; bases not matched to a gene: 10. Here the CDR3 reads CSAPSSGGPYEQYF. The CDR3 DNA reads TGCAGTGCCCCCTCTAGCGGAGGCCCCTACGAGCAGTACTTC.

About this clonotype itself: Because it lacks the conserved phenylalanine or tryptophan at the end, this CDR3 is likely a read error. The chain joins TRBV29-1 to TRBJ2-7, with 10 bases identical to TRBD1. The germline gives CDR1 SQVTM, CDR2 ANQGSEA. This CDR3 comprises 16 residues. The V gene end was trimmed by 6 bases and the J gene end by 1 base; junction bases not matched to a gene: 12. CDR3 sequence (DNA): TGCAGCGTCGCCGGGGCCCGGGACAGGGGTTCCTACGAGCAGTACTCC. Residues: CSVAGARDRGSYEQYS.

The CDR3 reads CASSDLTGTGEQFF. CDR3 nucleotides: TGCGCCAGCAGCGATCTGACAGGGACGGGGGAGCAGTTCTTC. This chain uses TRBV5-1 with TRBJ2-1; the match to TRBD1 covers 7 bases. The CDR3 consists of 14 residues. Germline trimming cut 4 bases from V and 10 bases from J; bases unmatched to any gene: 11. Germline V gene data show CDR1 as SGHRS and CDR2 as YFSETQ.

J is TRBJ2-7 and V is TRBV10-3, with 9 bases matching TRBD2. V trimming: 9 bases; J trimming: 6 bases; junction bases outside the gene matches: 9. The CDR3 runs to 13 residues. The germline V gene has CDR1 ENHRY and CDR2 SYGVKD. DNA for the CDR3: TGTGCCATACGACTAGCGGCCGCCTCCGAGCAGTACTTC. Protein product: CAIRLAAASEQYF.

The CDR3 is CAINRDSNQPQHF. CDR3 sequence (DNA): TGTGCCATCAATCGGGACAGCAATCAGCCCCAGCATTTT. The V and J genes are TRBV10-3 and TRBJ1-5, with D possibly TRBD1 on 5 matching bases. V was cut by 7 bases and J by 1 base, with 8 bases left in between. The CDR3 is made up of 13 amino acids. Germline V gene lookup returns CDR1 ENHRY and CDR2 SYGVKD.

This clonotype was counted between two and nine times. The rearrangement uses TRBV4-3 and TRBJ2-3, with a weak D call TRBD2 (7 bases). With 5 bases removed from V and 3 bases from J, the gap between germline ends came to 12 bases. The germline V gene encodes CDR1 LGHNA and CDR2 YSLEER. The CDR3 covers 14 residues. The CDR3 reads CASSYGGATDTQYF. The CDR3 DNA follows: TGCGCCAGCAGCTATGGGGGGGCAACAGATACGCAGTATTTT.

A single count supports this clonotype. This chain uses TRBV7-3 with TRBJ2-3; 10 positions match TRBD2. Germline CDR1 reads SGHTA; CDR2 reads FQGTGA. CDR3 length: 16 amino acids. The V and J ends lost 4 bases and 1 base, in that order; junction bases with no gene match: 5. The CDR3 DNA reads as TGTGCCAGCAGCTCCGGACTAGCGGACGGCACAGATACGCAGTATTTT. Translation gives CASSSGLADGTDTQYF.

This clonotype was found a few times. The chain links TRBV4-3 to TRBJ1-6; 8 bases map to TRBD1. The CDR3 is 17 residues long. V was pared by 0 bases and J by 9 bases, with 10 bases of the junction left unmatched. Germline CDR1 is LGHNA and CDR2 is YSLEER. The CDR3 loop is CASSQEGLGQGLSPLHF. The CDR3 DNA sequence: TGCGCCAGCAGCCAAGAGGGGCTTGGACAGGGTCTTTCACCCCTCCACTTT.

This clonotype was counted ten times or more. V usage is TRBV12-3 or TRBV12-4 and J usage is TRBJ2-7, with 7 bases that match TRBD1. The CDR3 has 13 amino acids. V gave up 2 bases and J gave up 4 bases; unmatched junction bases: 2. The CDR3 spells CASSLRGLYEQYF. CDR3 bases: TGTGCCAGCAGTTTAAGGGGGCTATACGAGCAGTACTTC.

This clonotype was seen a handful of times. This chain connects TRBV19 to TRBJ1-1; D remains unclear. The length of the CDR3 is 15 residues. Trimming stripped 3 bases from V and 1 base from J, with 12 bases between. Germline V lookup: CDR1 LNHDA, CDR2 SQIVND (reference sequence). This CDR3 reads CASSIWARPNTEAFF. In DNA, the CDR3 is TGTGCCAGTAGTATCTGGGCACGTCCGAACACTGAAGCTTTCTTT.

The chain combines TRBV27 with TRBJ1-1; 8 nucleotides match TRBD1. There are 14 residues in the CDR3. Germline-derived CDR1 and CDR2 are MNHEY and SMNVEV (reference sequence). Trimming took 5 bases from V and 8 from J; bases not matched to a gene: 10. The CDR3 bases are TGTGCCAGCAGTCCAGGGACAGGCCACTCGGAAGCTTTCTTT. It encodes CASSPGTGHSEAFF.

The chain has TRBV20-1 and TRBJ2-3; D is unclear. The CDR3 runs 12 residues. The germline V gene encodes CDR1 DFQATT and CDR2 SNEGSKA (reference sequence). V lost 5 bases to trimming and J lost 5 bases, with 11 bases between them. CDR3 sequence reads: CSAGLLGDTQYF. The CDR3, as DNA: TGCAGTGCTGGGCTACTGGGAGATACGCAGTATTTT.

This clonotype was found a few times. This rearrangement joins TRBV7-9 to TRBJ2-3; TRBD2 agrees at 12 bases. This CDR3 region has 16 residues. Germline V gene data show CDR1 as SEHNR and CDR2 as FQNEAQ (reference sequence). Unmatched junction bases numbered 7, after V lost 5 bases and J lost 4 bases. The CDR3 bases are TGTGCCAGCAGCCAACCTAGCGGGAGGGCCTCAGATACGCAGTATTTT. Translated: CASSQPSGRASDTQYF.

The gene calls are TRBV27 and TRBJ2-3, with D perhaps matching TRBD2 (6 bases). Germline V CDR1 and CDR2: MNHEY, SMNVEV (reference sequence). The CDR3 length is 15 residues. V lost 3 bases and J 2 bases, leaving 12 bases between the germline ends. For the CDR3, the DNA is TGTGCCAGCAGTTTGCGGGGCTCCCCCACAGATACGCAGTATTTT. Amino acid sequence: CASSLRGSPTDTQYF.

There are a few counts of this clonotype. J is TRBJ1-5 and V is TRBV18; possible D gene TRBD1, 6 bases. Trimming shortened V by 4 bases and J by 0 bases, and 10 bases separated the two germline ends. Per germline, CDR1 KGHSH and CDR2 LQKENI. The CDR3 runs to 15 residues. This chain's CDR3 is CASSRGGHSNQPQHF. For the CDR3, the DNA is TGTGCCAGCTCACGGGGGGGCCATAGCAATCAGCCCCAGCATTTT.

The rearrangement links TRBV18 to TRBJ2-3; D remains unclear. Germline CDR1 KGHSH, CDR2 LQKENI. The CDR3 covers 14 residues. Trimming removed 3 bases at V and 0 bases at J, with 7 bases between. CDR3 sequence reads: CASSPTLSTDTQYF. The CDR3 DNA is TGTGCCAGCTCACCGACACTTAGCACAGATACGCAGTATTTT.

J is TRBJ1-4 and V is TRBV5-1; D is unclear. CDR1 SGHRS and CDR2 YFSETQ come from the germline V gene. V was cut by 0 bases and J by 0 bases, with 6 bases left in between. This CDR3 region has 15 residues. The CDR3 loop is CASSLEGSTNEKLFF. The CDR3 nucleotides read TGCGCCAGCAGCTTGGAGGGATCAACTAATGAAAAACTGTTTTTT.

This clonotype was observed a few times. The gene calls are TRBV29-1 and TRBJ2-5; maybe TRBD1 (5 bases). The CDR3 contains 14 residues. Looked up from germline, CDR1 is SQVTM and CDR2 is ANQGSEA. V dropped 1 base and J dropped 4 bases, with 13 bases sitting between them. The CDR3 DNA sequence: TGCAGCGTTGAAGTTACCAGGGCAGGAGAGACCCAGTACTTC. Translating it yields CSVEVTRAGETQYF.